This T cell receptor (beta chain) is from a study of blood T cell repertoires in COVID-19. The overall study: Some COVID-19 samples were acute and others convalescent; all came from the United States, Italy and Spain. T cells, B-cell-depleted T cells, or PBMCs supplied cDNA or gDNA.

CDR3 length: 16 residues. Unmatched junction bases numbered 9, after V lost 4 bases and J lost 1 base. CDR1 LNHDA and CDR2 SQIVND come from the germline V gene (reference sequence). Membership in each cohort depended on participant-reported clinical history. Using immunoSEQ multiplex PCR, the repertoire was profiled, and TCRdb retains in-frame clones only, with some absent. The sample shows about 210,000 clones, under 90% of them seen only once. The chain combines TRBV19 with TRBJ1-2; 7 bases are a match to TRBD1. This sequence originates from a woman in her forties or fifties with acute COVID-19. The sequencing sample was made of PBMCs or T cells enriched from blood (not recorded which). Written as DNA, the CDR3 is TGTGCCAGTAGTACTCCGCGGGACAGAAATAACTATGGCTACACCTTC. It yields the protein CASSTPRDRNNYGYTF.